These 19 T cell receptor beta chains share one sample of origin, sequenced in a study of cytomegalovirus exposure and HLA in healthy donors. 13 Jbeta primers and 60 Vbeta primers were used for the PCR. Sequenced by immunoSEQ multiplex PCR; TCRdb stores in-frame clones only, minus some. The profile shows 120,000 to 150,000 clones, approximately 80% of them singletons. Sequencing was performed on PBMCs. These receptors all come from a woman aged 45-65 years in good health and CMV-seronegative.

This clone came up a few times. The rearrangement joins TRBV30 to TRBJ2-3; D gene unclear. CDR1 GTSNPN and CDR2 SVGIG come from the germline V gene (reference sequence). The CDR3 loop spans 12 amino acids. The V gene lost 4 bases and the J gene lost 2 bases, with 7 bases spanning the gap. This chain's CDR3 is CAWKPNTDTQYF. The CDR3 DNA follows: TGTGCCTGGAAGCCCAACACAGATACGCAGTATTTT.

Points on this clone: A read error may produce the germline difference seen at one junction end. The genes are TRBV7-7 and TRBJ2-5, with 8 bases matching TRBD1. Germline lookup yields CDR1 SSHAT and CDR2 FNYEAQ (reference sequence). The CDR3 totals 16 residues. CDR3 sequence (DNA): TGTGCTAGCAGCTTAGACAGGGGCCGTGGGCAAGAGACCCAGTACTTC. Translation gives CASSLDRGRGQETQYF.

This clone was detected once. V is TRBV19 and J is TRBJ1-2; 10 bases fit TRBD1. The V and J ends lost 4 bases and 0 bases, in that order; junction bases with no gene match: 5. The CDR3 has 16 amino acids. Per the germline V gene, CDR1 is LNHDA and CDR2 is SQIVND (reference sequence). For the CDR3, the DNA is TGTGCCAGTAGTAGGGACAGGGGAGGAGCTAACTATGGCTACACCTTC. This encodes CASSRDRGGANYGYTF.

The rearrangement links TRBV19 to TRBJ2-2; tentatively, D is TRBD1 (5 bases). The germline V and J ends were trimmed by 3 bases and 4 bases, with 12 bases remaining between them. In germline, CDR1 is LNHDA, CDR2 SQIVND (reference sequence). CDR3 length: 15 amino acids. CDR3 protein: CASSMFHRSTGELFF. CDR3 in DNA: TGTGCCAGTAGTATGTTTCACAGGAGCACCGGGGAGCTGTTTTTT.

The chain joins TRBV6-6 to TRBJ2-7, with a possible D match to TRBD2 (6 bases). The V end was cut by 0 bases, the J end by 2 bases, with 8 bases between. CDR3 length: 14 residues. Per the germline V gene, CDR1 is MNHNY and CDR2 is SVGAGI (reference sequence). CDR3 amino acids: CASSYSGGTYEQYF. Written as DNA, the CDR3 is TGTGCCAGCAGTTACTCCGGAGGGACCTACGAGCAGTACTTC.

This clone was recorded a few times. The V gene is TRBV6-7, the J gene TRBJ2-5; 11 nucleotides agree with TRBD2. TRBV6-7 has ORF status, its function being uncertain. With 5 bases clipped from V and 4 bases from J, the junction kept 9 bases outside the gene matches. The CDR3 contains 16 residues. CDR3 amino acids: CASSGELAGARETQYF. The CDR3 region has the DNA TGTGCCAGCAGTGGAGAACTAGCGGGGGCCCGAGAGACCCAGTACTTC.

This chain uses TRBV18 with TRBJ2-3; 10 bases align to TRBD2. V gave up 1 base and J gave up 2 bases; unmatched junction bases: 3. The length of the CDR3 is 16 residues. CDR1 is KGHSH and CDR2 is LQKENI in the germline V gene. The CDR3 here is CASSPQRGGDTDTQYF. The DNA for the CDR3 is TGTGCCAGCTCACCACAGCGGGGGGGCGACACAGATACGCAGTATTTT.

This clone has just one count. This rearrangement joins TRBV11-3 to TRBJ2-5; D remains ambiguous. CDR1 and CDR2 (germline): SGHNT, YENEEA. This CDR3 is built from 13 residues. Trimming removed 1 base from V and 4 bases from J, with 7 bases in between. The CDR3 DNA follows: TGTGCCAGCAGCTTAGGTTCTACAGAGACCCAGTACTTC. Its translation is CASSLGSTETQYF.

In this sample, this clone turned up a few times. V usage is TRBV9 and J usage is TRBJ1-1, with D perhaps matching TRBD1 (6 bases). The CDR3 length is 15 residues. The germline V gene encodes CDR1 SGDLS and CDR2 YYNGEE. V was cut by 0 bases and J by 7 bases, with 16 bases left in between. CDR3 bases: TGTGCCAGCAGCGTAGGCCGGACAGCCACTTATGAAGCTTTCTTT. This codes for CASSVGRTATYEAFF.

This chain joins TRBV9 and TRBJ1-2, with TRBD1 as a possible D gene (5 bases). The CDR3 is 15 residues long. With 0 bases removed from V and 4 bases from J, the gap between germline ends came to 13 bases. CDR1 is SGDLS and CDR2 is YYNGEE in the germline V gene. CDR3 region: CASSVGTGTGYGYTF. The CDR3 coding sequence is TGTGCCAGCAGCGTAGGAACAGGTACCGGCTATGGCTACACCTTC.

J is TRBJ1-5 and V is TRBV6-1, with D uncertain. CDR1 is MNHNS and CDR2 is SASEGT in the germline V gene. Between the trimmed V and J ends, which lost 4 bases and 4 bases, there was a span of 11 bases. The CDR3 length is 14 residues. This CDR3 is CASSAGLMNQPQHF. CDR3 sequence (DNA): TGTGCCAGCAGTGCCGGACTCATGAATCAGCCCCAGCATTTT.

This chain connects TRBV7-2 to TRBJ1-2, with 7 bases aligning to TRBD1. This CDR3 region has 14 residues. In germline, CDR1 is SGHTA, CDR2 FQGNSA. V was pared by 5 bases and J by 8 bases, with 11 bases of the junction left unmatched. The CDR3 sequence is CASSPPTTGVGYTF. The CDR3 nucleotides are TGTGCCAGCAGCCCGCCGACAACAGGGGTCGGCTACACCTTC. The full variable domain, completed using reference TRBV7-2 and TRBJ1-2, is GAGVSQSPSNKVTEKGKDVELRCDPISGHTALYWYRQSLGQGLEFLIYFQGNSAPDKSGLPSDRFSAERTGGSVSTLTIQRTQQEDSAVYLCASSPPTTGVGYTFGSGTRLTVV.

The chain is built from TRBV19 and TRBJ1-4; D may be TRBD1 (6 bases). Trimming pared 8 bases from V and 0 bases from J, leaving 10 bases between. The CDR3 loop spans 14 amino acids. CDR1 and CDR2 from the germline V gene are LNHDA and SQIVND (reference sequence). This CDR3 is CASSSGATNEKLFF. In nucleotides, the CDR3 is TGTGCCAGTTCCTCAGGGGCAACTAATGAAAAACTGTTTTTT.

This clone came up a few times. The genes are TRBV19 and TRBJ1-2; D call uncertain. Deletions cut 5 bases from V and 4 bases from J, with 11 bases between. Germline CDR1 is LNHDA and CDR2 is SQIVND (reference sequence). CDR3 length: 13 residues. The CDR3 DNA reads as TGTGCCAGTAGTTCGGGAGGGCGCTATGGCTACACCTTC. Protein: CASSSGGRYGYTF. Drawing the rest from reference TRBV19 and TRBJ1-2, the complete variable domain is DGGITQSPKYLFRKEGQNVTLSCEQNLNHDAMYWYRQDPGQGLRLIYYSQIVNDFQKGDIAEGYSVSREKKESFPLTVTSAQKNPTAFYLCASSSGGRYGYTFGSGTRLTVV.

The chain links TRBV7-6 to TRBJ2-2; possible D gene TRBD1, 5 bases. Germline assignment: CDR1 SGHVS and CDR2 FNYEAQ. V was trimmed by 5 bases and J by 1 base, leaving 11 bases between them. The CDR3 runs 15 residues. CDR3 sequence: CASSLVTGNTGELFF. The CDR3 DNA reads TGTGCCAGCAGCCTAGTTACAGGGAACACCGGGGAGCTGTTTTTT.

A single count supports this clone. CDR3 bases: TGTGCCAGCAGCCACGGGATCTCCTACGAGCAGTACTTC. Residues: CASSHGISYEQYF. The chain combines TRBV5-6 with TRBJ2-7; D may be TRBD2 (5 bases). With 4 bases removed from V and 0 bases from J, the gap between germline ends came to 8 bases. The CDR3 length is 13 residues. Germline CDR1 reads SGHDT; CDR2 reads YYEEEE.

This chain uses TRBV2 with TRBJ2-5; 8 positions match TRBD2. CDR3 size: 13 residues. CDR1 is SNHLY and CDR2 is FYNNEI in the germline V gene. J was trimmed by 1 base and V by 6 bases; bases with no gene match: 1. The CDR3 spells CASRAGVQETQYF. CDR3 DNA sequence: TGTGCCAGCAGAGCGGGGGTCCAAGAGACCCAGTACTTC. Looking up the rest from reference TRBV2 and TRBJ2-5 gives the full variable domain: EPEVTQTPSHQVTQMGQEVILRCVPISNHLYFYWYRQILGQKVEFLVSFYNNEISEKSEIFDDQFSVERPDGSNFTLKIRSTKLEDSAMYFCASRAGVQETQYFGPGTRLLVL.

In regard to this clone: The sample holds other DNA sequences that translate to the same CDR3. The rearrangement uses TRBV9 and TRBJ1-1, with no clear D. Germline CDR1 SGDLS, CDR2 YYNGEE. This CDR3 has 14 amino acids. Trimming took 0 bases from V and 1 from J, leaving 7 bases between them. The CDR3 DNA is TGTGCCAGCAGCGTAGTGAGTGGGAACACTGAAGCTTTCTTT. Translation: CASSVVSGNTEAFF.

This sequence joins TRBV6-6 and TRBJ1-2; D gene unclear. The V end lost 2 bases, the J end lost 3 bases, and 4 bases lay between the germline ends. Looked up from germline, CDR1 is MNHNY and CDR2 is SVGAGI (reference sequence). This CDR3 is 12 amino acids long. The CDR3 sequence is CASSYQDYGYTF. CDR3 bases: TGTGCCAGCAGTTACCAGGACTATGGCTACACCTTC.